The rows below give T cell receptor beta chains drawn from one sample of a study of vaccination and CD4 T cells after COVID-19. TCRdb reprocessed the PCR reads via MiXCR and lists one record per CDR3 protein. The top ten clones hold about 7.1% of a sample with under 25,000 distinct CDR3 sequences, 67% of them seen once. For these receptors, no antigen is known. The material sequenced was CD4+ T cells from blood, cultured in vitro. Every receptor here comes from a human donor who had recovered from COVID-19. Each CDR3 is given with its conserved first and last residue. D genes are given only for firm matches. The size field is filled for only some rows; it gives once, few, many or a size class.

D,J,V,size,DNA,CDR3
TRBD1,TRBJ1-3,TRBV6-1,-,TGTGCCAGCAGCCCCTGGGGACAGGGGACATCAAACACCATATATTTT,CASSPWGQGTSNTIYF
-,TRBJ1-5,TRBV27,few,TGTGCCAGCAGTGACCAAGGGCTCTTAAGCAATCAGCCCCAGCATTTT,CASSDQGLLSNQPQHF
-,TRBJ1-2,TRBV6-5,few,TGTGCCAGCAGTTACTCCAACCGCGCTAACTATGGCTACACCTTC,CASSYSNRANYGYTF
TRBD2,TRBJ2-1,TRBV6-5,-,TGTGCCAGCAGTTATCGCCCTAGCGGGAGGGATGAGCAGTTCTTC,CASSYRPSGRDEQFF
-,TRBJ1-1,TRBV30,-,TGTGCCTGGAGTGTACTGGGAGGGGCTTTCTTT,CAWSVLGGAFF
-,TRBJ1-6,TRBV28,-,TGTGCCAGCAGTTCTCGGCTCAGGGTCCACTTT,CASSSRLRVHF
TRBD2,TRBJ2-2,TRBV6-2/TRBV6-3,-,TGTGCCAGCCGCTCTCTAGCGGGAGTTTCTGTGGCCGGGGAGCTGTTTTTT,CASRSLAGVSVAGELFF
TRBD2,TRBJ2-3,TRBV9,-,TGTGCCAGCACCCAAACTAGCGGGAAGGGCACAGATACGCAGTATTTT,CASTQTSGKGTDTQYF
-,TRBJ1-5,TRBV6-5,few,TGTGCCAGCAGTTTCCAGCAGGGACCAAATCAGCCCCAGCATTTT,CASSFQQGPNQPQHF
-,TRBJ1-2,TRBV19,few,TGTGCCAGTAGTCCCAGGGCAGGGTCTGATGGCTACACCTTC,CASSPRAGSDGYTF
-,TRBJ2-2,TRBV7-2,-,TGTGCCAGCAGCGAGGACATGATAAGCGGGGAGCTGTTTTTT,CASSEDMISGELFF
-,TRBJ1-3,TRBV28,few,TGTGCCAGCAGTTTATCCAGAAACACCATATATTTT,CASSLSRNTIYF
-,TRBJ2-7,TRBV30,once,TGTGCCTGGAGTGGGGGCGGCGGAACCTACGAGCAGTACTTC,CAWSGGGGTYEQYF
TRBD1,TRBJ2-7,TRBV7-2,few,TGTGCCAGCAGCTTAGACCTCCTCCGGGACAGGGTCGGAAGCGAGCAGTACTTC,CASSLDLLRDRVGSEQYF
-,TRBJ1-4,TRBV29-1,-,TGCAGCGTTTACAGGGACGGGGAAAAACTGTTTTTT,CSVYRDGEKLFF
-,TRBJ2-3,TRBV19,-,TGTGCCAGTACCCAACCTCATAGCACAGATACGCAGTATTTT,CASTQPHSTDTQYF
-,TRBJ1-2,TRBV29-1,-,TGCAGCGTTGAAAGACCCCCCGAGGACGGCTACACCTTC,CSVERPPEDGYTF
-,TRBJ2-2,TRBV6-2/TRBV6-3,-,TGTGCCAGCAGACAGACCAAGAACACCGGGGAGCTGTTTTTT,CASRQTKNTGELFF
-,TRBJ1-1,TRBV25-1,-,TGTGCCAGCAGCTCAGAAGTCGGAACTGAAGCTTTCTTT,CASSSEVGTEAFF
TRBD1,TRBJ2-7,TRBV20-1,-,TGCAGTGCCCAGAGACAGGGGGCCCACGAGCAGTACTTC,CSAQRQGAHEQYF
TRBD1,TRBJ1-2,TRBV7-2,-,TGTGCCAGCAGTGTGGACAGGTGGACTTATGGCTACACCTTC,CASSVDRWTYGYTF
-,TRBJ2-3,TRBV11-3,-,TGTGCCAGCAGCGTGATAGGGGGGAGCACAGATACGCAGTATTTT,CASSVIGGSTDTQYF
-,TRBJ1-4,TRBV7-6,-,TGTGCCAGCAGCTCGACAGGAATTGTTGGTGAAAAACTGTTTTTT,CASSSTGIVGEKLFF
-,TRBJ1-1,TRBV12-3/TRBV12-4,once,TGTGCCAGCAGAAGTTTCGGCACCCTGGGAAGTTTATCAGCTTTCTTT,CASRSFGTLGSLSAFF
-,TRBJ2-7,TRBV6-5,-,TGTGCCAGCAGTTACTCCGGGACATCGACCTACGAGCAGTACTTC,CASSYSGTSTYEQYF
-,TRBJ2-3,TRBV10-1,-,TGCGCCAGCAGTCCACAGGAGTTGGAAGATACGCAGTATTTT,CASSPQELEDTQYF
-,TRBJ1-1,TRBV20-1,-,TGCAGTGCTACCCCCCCATCGGGGCAGATGAACACTGAAGCTTTCTTT,CSATPPSGQMNTEAFF
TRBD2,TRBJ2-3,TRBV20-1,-,TGCAGTGCTAGAAGGGGAGGACTAGCGGGATCCACAGATACGCAGTATTTT,CSARRGGLAGSTDTQYF
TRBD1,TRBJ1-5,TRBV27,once,TGTGCCAGCAGTTTAATCGGGGACAGGATATCTCAGCCCCAGCATTTT,CASSLIGDRISQPQHF
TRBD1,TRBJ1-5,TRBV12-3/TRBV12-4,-,TGTGCCAGCAGTTTTGGACAGGGGAGGGTTCAGCCCCAGCATTTT,CASSFGQGRVQPQHF
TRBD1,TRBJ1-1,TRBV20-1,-,TGCAGTGCTGGACACGGGACAGCCACATCAATGGCTTTCTTT,CSAGHGTATSMAFF
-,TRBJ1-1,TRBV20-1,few,TGCAGTGGGGCAGTAACTGAAGCTTTCTTT,CSGAVTEAFF
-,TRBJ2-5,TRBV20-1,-,TGCAGTGCTGCAGGGTGGGGGACCCAGTACTTC,CSAAGWGTQYF
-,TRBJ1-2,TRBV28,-,TGTGCCAGCAGTCCCGTCGGTGTGGGCTTCAGGGATGGCTACACCTTC,CASSPVGVGFRDGYTF
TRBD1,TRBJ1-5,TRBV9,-,TGTGCCAGCAGCCCGGGACAGGGTGGACAGCCCCAGCATTTT,CASSPGQGGQPQHF
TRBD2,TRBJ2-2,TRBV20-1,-,TGCAGTGCTAGAGCCTGGGGGACTAGCGTGAACACCGGGGAGCTGTTTTTT,CSARAWGTSVNTGELFF
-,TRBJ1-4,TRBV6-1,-,TGTGCCGGGCAACAGGTTGGGACCGAAAAACTGTTTTTT,CAGQQVGTEKLFF
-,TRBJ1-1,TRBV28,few,TGTGCCAGCAGTTTAAGAGTCTACACTGAAGCTTTCTTT,CASSLRVYTEAFF
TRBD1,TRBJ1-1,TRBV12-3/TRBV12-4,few,TGTGCCAGCAGCAAACAGGGGAGCACTGAAGCTTTCTTT,CASSKQGSTEAFF
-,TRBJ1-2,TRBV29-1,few,TGCAGCGTTGAACGGCCGGCAGAGGGTGGCTACACCTTC,CSVERPAEGGYTF
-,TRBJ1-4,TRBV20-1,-,TGCAGTGCTACCGAATTTCCGGGATCACAAGAAAAACTGTTTTTT,CSATEFPGSQEKLFF